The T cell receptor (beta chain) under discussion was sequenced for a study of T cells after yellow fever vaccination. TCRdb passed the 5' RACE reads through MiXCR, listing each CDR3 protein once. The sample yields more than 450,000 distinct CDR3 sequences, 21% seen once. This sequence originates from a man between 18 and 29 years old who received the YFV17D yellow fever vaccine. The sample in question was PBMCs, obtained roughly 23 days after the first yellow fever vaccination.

CDR3 in DNA: TGTGCCAGCAGCCACGTGTACGGGAATTCACCCCTCCACTTT. Translated, it gives CASSHVYGNSPLHF. The rearrangement links TRBV5-8 to TRBJ1-6; no clear D. V lost 4 bases, J lost 7 bases, and 12 bases lay in between. The V gene's germline CDR1 is SGHTS and CDR2 YDEGEE. The CDR3 contains 14 residues.